The sequence of this T cell receptor (beta chain) was determined in a study of blood T cell repertoires in COVID-19. The wider study: Collection of acute and convalescent COVID-19 samples took place in the United States, Italy and Spain.

TCRdb keeps only in-frame clones here, not all; method: immunoSEQ multiplex PCR. The profile shows 98,000 or so clones, around 84% of them singletons. CDR3 size: 14 residues. Trimming pared 3 bases from V and 3 bases from J, leaving 12 bases between. Germline-derived CDR1 and CDR2 are MNHEY and SMNVEV (reference sequence). Material for sequencing was peripheral blood. This sequence originates from a woman aged 55 to 70 in a cohort sampled during active or convalescent COVID-19. The chain couples TRBV27 to TRBJ2-7; maybe TRBD2 (6 bases). The DNA of the CDR3 is TGTGCCAGCAGTTTCCGGGCGGAGGGCTACGAGCAGTACTTC. It yields the protein CASSFRAEGYEQYF.